In its sample, the clone carrying this TCR beta chain was seen many times. Antigen unknown. The data were taken from a study of post-analysis software for immune sequencing data. The study's findings and limits: In patients, TRBV5-6, TRBV5-1 and TRBV20-1 belonged to roughly 5 TRBV segments found more frequently than in controls. When the samples were clustered directly with F measure, those that had been prepared in the same batch showed strong co-clustering.

Unique molecular identifiers were carried by the TCR beta cDNA libraries. TCRdb passed the PCR reads through MiXCR, listing each CDR3 protein once. The sample lists under 200,000 distinct CDR3 sequences, 35% to 40% seen once, with roughly 28% in the top ten. Unmatched junction bases numbered 8, after V lost 5 bases and J lost 2 bases. The CDR3 covers 15 residues. Germline CDR1 is MNHEY and CDR2 is SVGAGI. The material sequenced was blood, taken after autologous hematopoietic stem cell transplantation. The TCR originated in a girl aged 10 to 17 with multiple sclerosis. This chain uses TRBV6-5 with TRBJ2-5; 7 positions agree with TRBD2. The CDR3: CASSPGGGGQETQYF. In DNA, the CDR3 is TGTGCCAGCAGTCCGGGGGGAGGAGGGCAAGAGACCCAGTACTTC.